The next 28 T cell receptor beta chains were all read from a single sample in a study of shared T cell receptors in the human thymus. The protocol was immunoSEQ multiplex PCR, while the TCRdb copy is restricted to in-frame clones and leaves out a portion. The repertoire holds more than 550,000 clones, with more than 70% as singletons. The sample was also reused in another study, on human thymus T cells.

Sequencing was performed on thymocytes. These receptors all stem from a boy under three years old with a congenital heart defect.

J is TRBJ2-1 and V is TRBV11-3; perhaps TRBD1 as D (5 bases). CDR3 length: 15 amino acids. V was clipped by 2 bases and J by 7 bases, with 15 bases between them. CDR1 SGHNT and CDR2 YENEEA come from the germline V gene. CDR3 coding DNA: TGTGCCAGCAGCTTATATGGCGGCAGGGCGAATGAGCAGTTCTTC. Its translation: CASSLYGGRANEQFF.

The chain couples TRBV14 to TRBJ1-1; D possibly corresponds to TRBD1 (6 bases). With 2 bases removed from V and 1 base from J, the gap between germline ends came to 11 bases. Germline V lookup: CDR1 SGHDN, CDR2 FVKESK. This CDR3 is built from 15 residues. The CDR3 sequence: CASSQRSRGNTEAFF. Here the CDR3 DNA reads TGTGCCAGCAGCCAACGGAGCAGGGGGAACACTGAAGCTTTCTTT.

The chain combines TRBV6-1 with TRBJ2-7, with D possibly being TRBD2 (5 bases). The CDR3 runs 13 residues. Germline lookup yields CDR1 MNHNS and CDR2 SASEGT. The V gene lost 6 bases and the J gene lost 2 bases, with 11 bases spanning the gap. CDR3 in amino acids: CASRSDLAYEQYF. CDR3 coding DNA: TGTGCCAGCAGGTCGGACTTAGCCTACGAGCAGTACTTC.

The chain has TRBV4-1 and TRBJ1-2; D gene ambiguous. V was trimmed by 6 bases and J by 4 bases, leaving 15 bases between them. The V gene's germline CDR1 is MGHRA and CDR2 YSYEKL. The CDR3 consists of 14 residues. The DNA for the CDR3 is TGCGCCAGCAGGAGGCGCGGCTCCTCCTATGGCTACACCTTC. Its translation: CASRRRGSSYGYTF.

The V gene is TRBV2, the J gene TRBJ2-5, with 8 bases matching TRBD1. The CDR3 is 16 residues long. J lost 5 bases, V lost 2 bases, and 10 bases had no gene match. CDR1 SNHLY and CDR2 FYNNEI come from the germline V gene. The CDR3 spells CASSETLDRARETQYF. DNA for the CDR3: TGTGCCAGCAGTGAAACATTGGACAGGGCGCGGGAGACCCAGTACTTC.

This clone was counted a single time. The chain links TRBV10-3 to TRBJ1-5, with D unresolved. Trimming left V 2 bases short and J 5 bases short, with 7 bases between. The CDR3 loop spans 13 amino acids. The V gene's germline CDR1 is ENHRY and CDR2 SYGVKD. In DNA form, the CDR3 reads TGTGCCATCAGTGAGAACAGAGATCAGCCCCAGCATTTT. This encodes CAISENRDQPQHF.

The J gene is TRBJ1-5, the V gene TRBV28; TRBD1 matches at 9 bases. The ends lost 7 bases at V and 0 bases at J; junction bases unmatched: 1. Per germline, CDR1 MDHEN and CDR2 SYDVKM. The CDR3 runs 14 residues. DNA of the CDR3: TGTGCCAGCACGACAGGGGGTAGCAATCAGCCCCAGCATTTT. Translating it yields CASTTGGSNQPQHF.

V gene TRBV7-2 combines with J gene TRBJ1-5, with a possible D match to TRBD1 (6 bases). Germline V gene sequence: CDR1 SGHTA, CDR2 FQGNSA. CDR3 length equals 15 residues. V was clipped by 5 bases and J by 4 bases, with 15 bases between them. CDR3 amino acids: CASSPQGPSNQPQHF. The CDR3 coding sequence is TGTGCCAGCAGCCCGCAGGGGCCCTCAAATCAGCCCCAGCATTTT. Supplemented by reference TRBV7-2 and TRBJ1-5, the full variable domain reads GAGVSQSPSNKVTEKGKDVELRCDPISGHTALYWYRQSLGQGLEFLIYFQGNSAPDKSGLPSDRFSAERTGGSVSTLTIQRTQQEDSAVYLCASSPQGPSNQPQHFGDGTRLSIL.

This rearrangement joins TRBV4-3 to TRBJ2-7; 10 nucleotides match TRBD2. CDR1 LGHNA and CDR2 YSLEER come from the germline V gene. The CDR3 covers 20 residues. V shed 0 bases and J 0 bases; nucleotides not matched to a gene: 14. The CDR3 bases are TGCGCCAGCAGCCAAGAGCGATCCGGGACTAGCGCAACTATCTCCTACGAGCAGTACTTC. This gives the protein CASSQERSGTSATISYEQYF.

The chain employs TRBV29-1 and TRBJ2-3, with D possibly TRBD1 on 6 matching bases. The CDR3 sequence is 13 residues long. V was shortened by 8 bases and J by 2 bases, with 14 bases between the two germline ends. Germline V lookup: CDR1 SQVTM, CDR2 ANQGSEA. CDR3 residues: CSPRDTNTDTQYF. CDR3 in DNA: TGCAGCCCCCGGGACACAAACACAGATACGCAGTATTTT.

The rearrangement joins TRBV4-1 to TRBJ1-1, with D perhaps TRBD1 (5 bases). Trimming removed 0 bases from V and 6 bases from J, with 11 bases in between. The CDR3 spans 14 residues. CDR1 and CDR2 from the germline V gene are MGHRA and YSYEKL. The CDR3 DNA reads as TGCGCCAGCAGCCAAGATACTCGGGGGGCTGAAGCTTTCTTT. Amino acid sequence: CASSQDTRGAEAFF.

As to this clone: A junction boundary mismatches the germline segment, possibly from a read error. The same CDR3 arises from other DNA sequences in this sample as well. The chain has TRBV28 and TRBJ1-6, with D maybe TRBD1 (5 bases). Germline CDR1 reads MDHEN; CDR2 reads SYDVKM. This CDR3 is 18 amino acids long. The CDR3 loop is CASNSSFDRDSENSPLHF. CDR3 coding DNA: TGTGCCAGCAATTCTTCCTTCGACCGGGACTCAGAAAATTCCCCCCTCCACTTT. Combining the CDR3 with reference TRBV28 and TRBJ1-6 gives the whole variable domain DVKVTQSSRYLVKRTGEKVFLECVQDMDHENMFWYRQDPGLGLRLIYFSYDVKMKEKGDIPEGYSVSREKKERFSLILESASTNQTSMYLCASNSSFDRDSENSPLHFGNGTRLTVT.

The chain is built from TRBV5-6 and TRBJ1-6; TRBD1 might be the D (6 bases). Germline CDR1 and CDR2: SGHDT and YYEEEE. The CDR3 has 19 amino acids. Trimming pared 0 bases from V and 3 bases from J, leaving 19 bases between. The chain's CDR3 is CASSLARRDNFGYNSPLHF. The CDR3 DNA reads as TGTGCCAGCAGCTTGGCTCGCCGGGACAACTTCGGCTATAATTCACCCCTCCACTTT.

As concerns this clone: In the same sample, other DNA sequences code for this CDR3. The chain joins TRBV19 to TRBJ2-7; possibly TRBD1 for D (6 bases). Germline loops: CDR1 LNHDA, CDR2 SQIVND (reference sequence). The CDR3 covers 13 residues. Trimming took 5 bases from V and 1 from J, leaving 9 bases between them. DNA of the CDR3: TGTGCCAGTAGTTACAGGGTGTCCTACGAGCAGTACTTC. This sequence encodes CASSYRVSYEQYF.

The chain joins TRBV29-1 to TRBJ2-7; no definite D call. V gave up 4 bases and J gave up 5 bases, with 9 bases separating them. The length of the CDR3 is 11 residues. Germline assignment: CDR1 SQVTM and CDR2 ANQGSEA. The CDR3 protein is CSVASSNEQYF. The CDR3 nucleotides read TGCAGCGTTGCTAGTAGCAACGAGCAGTACTTC.

The chain is built from TRBV7-2 and TRBJ1-5; the D is unclear. The V end was cut by 1 base, the J end by 5 bases, with 18 bases between. The CDR3 has 17 amino acids. Germline loops: CDR1 SGHTA, CDR2 FQGNSA. The CDR3 here is CASSLDHEVLKYQPQHF. CDR3 coding DNA: TGTGCCAGCAGCTTAGACCACGAGGTTTTGAAATATCAGCCCCAGCATTTT.

The CDR3 DNA is TGTGCCAGCAGTGCTACAGGGGTGTCCTATAATTCACCCCTCCACTTT. Translation: CASSATGVSYNSPLHF. The V call is TRBV6-1, the J call TRBJ1-6, with 7 positions matching TRBD1. Germline CDR1 reads MNHNS; CDR2 reads SASEGT. The CDR3 contains 16 residues. The junction had 4 bases not matched to a gene; V was cut back by 4 bases and J by 1 base.

The chain has TRBV14 and TRBJ2-6; D is unclear. Trimming left V 4 bases short and J 0 bases short, with 16 bases between. Germline V CDR1 and CDR2: SGHDN, FVKESK. This CDR3 spans 18 amino acids. The CDR3 DNA reads as TGTGCCAGCAGCCCCCAGCACTATTATATCTCTGGGGCCAACGTCCTGACTTTC. The encoded protein is CASSPQHYYISGANVLTF.

This sequence joins TRBV7-8 and TRBJ2-7; possible D gene TRBD1, 5 bases. Germline V gene sequence: CDR1 SGHVS, CDR2 FQNEAQ. V gave up 1 base and J gave up 3 bases, with 16 bases separating them. The CDR3 sequence is 16 residues long. CDR3 in DNA: TGTGCCAGCAGCTTAGAGGGCCAGGGCCTTCACTACGAGCAGTACTTC. Its translation: CASSLEGQGLHYEQYF.

This rearrangement joins TRBV6-5 to TRBJ2-1; 9 nucleotides match TRBD2. The CDR3 length is 15 residues. Germline loops: CDR1 MNHEY, CDR2 SVGAGI. The V and J ends lost 6 bases and 6 bases, in that order; junction bases with no gene match: 9. The CDR3 loop is CASSRAMGLANEQFF. The CDR3 DNA reads TGTGCCAGCAGCCGAGCCATGGGACTAGCCAATGAGCAGTTCTTC.

The chain couples TRBV14 to TRBJ2-5; TRBD2 aligns across 15 bases. V shed 1 base, J shed 4 bases, and the junction held 7 bases outside the gene matches. Germline V gives CDR1 SGHDN, CDR2 FVKESK. CDR3 length equals 18 residues. CDR3: CASSQAGLAGGPIETQYF. The CDR3 region has the DNA TGTGCCAGCAGCCAAGCCGGACTAGCGGGGGGGCCGATAGAGACCCAGTACTTC. The full variable domain, completed using reference TRBV14 and TRBJ2-5, is EAGVTQFPSHSVIEKGQTVTLRCDPISGHDNLYWYRRVMGKEIKFLLHFVKESKQDESGMPNNRFLAERTGGTYSTLKVQPAELEDSGVYFCASSQAGLAGGPIETQYFGPGTRLLVL.

The V and J genes are TRBV5-4 and TRBJ1-2; 9 bases match TRBD1. Germline CDR1 and CDR2: SGHNT and YYREEE (reference sequence). The CDR3 contains 17 residues. The V and J ends lost 1 base and 6 bases, in that order; junction bases with no gene match: 13. CDR3 region: CASSLSNRGLGLDGYTF. CDR3 in DNA: TGTGCCAGCAGCTTGTCCAACAGGGGGCTAGGCTTGGATGGCTACACCTTC.

The rearrangement links TRBV28 to TRBJ2-5, with a possible D match to TRBD2 (6 bases). The length of the CDR3 is 14 residues. The germline V gene has CDR1 MDHEN and CDR2 SYDVKM. The CDR3 sequence: CVATTRENQETQYF. In DNA, the CDR3 is TGTGTCGCGACGACTAGGGAAAACCAAGAGACCCAGTACTTC.

The J gene is TRBJ1-5, the V gene TRBV6-5, with TRBD1 matching 7 bases. The V segment lost 7 bases and the J segment 1 base; nucleotides outside the gene matches: 7. From germline, CDR1 is MNHEY and CDR2 SVGAGI. This CDR3 has 15 amino acids. In DNA form, the CDR3 reads TGTGCCAGCACCAAGACAGGGAACAGCAATCAGCCCCAGCATTTT. Encoded protein: CASTKTGNSNQPQHF.

The rearrangement uses TRBV18 and TRBJ2-1, with D uncertain. V was pared by 2 bases and J by 9 bases, with 8 bases between. Germline lookup yields CDR1 KGHSH and CDR2 LQKENI. The CDR3 runs to 12 residues. CDR3 in amino acids: CASSPVVGEQFF. In DNA, the CDR3 is TGTGCCAGCTCACCAGTAGTTGGTGAGCAGTTCTTC. Full variable domain (missing parts from reference TRBV18 and TRBJ2-1): NAGVMQNPRHLVRRRGQEARLRCSPMKGHSHVYWYRQLPEEGLKFMVYLQKENIIDESGMPKERFSAEFPKEGPSILRIQQVVRGDSAAYFCASSPVVGEQFFGPGTRLTVL.

The chain has TRBV6-5 and TRBJ2-7, with D uncertain. The CDR3 is 16 residues long. CDR1 and CDR2 from the germline V gene are MNHEY and SVGAGI. V dropped 0 bases and J dropped 4 bases, with 16 bases sitting between them. DNA for the CDR3: TGTGCCAGCAGTTACTCCACAGTTGGCCCACCTTACGAGCAGTACTTC. This encodes CASSYSTVGPPYEQYF.

This clone was seen just once. V is TRBV11-3 and J is TRBJ1-6; no clear D. V was clipped by 1 base and J by 7 bases, with 5 bases between them. This CDR3 has 13 residues. The germline V gene encodes CDR1 SGHNT and CDR2 YENEEA. The CDR3 region is CASSLGQNSPLHF. CDR3 bases: TGTGCCAGCAGCTTAGGTCAGAATTCACCCCTCCACTTT. Using reference TRBV11-3 and TRBJ1-6 for the parts outside the CDR3, the full variable domain is EAGVVQSPRYKIIEKKQPVAFWCNPISGHNTLYWYLQNLGQGPELLIRYENEEAVDDSQLPKDRFSAERLKGVDSTLKIQPAELGDSAVYLCASSLGQNSPLHFGNGTRLTVT.

The chain links TRBV6-1 to TRBJ2-4; no firm D call. The V gene lost 1 base and the J gene lost 2 bases, with 15 bases spanning the gap. CDR1 and CDR2 (germline): MNHNS, SASEGT. The CDR3 runs 17 residues. For the CDR3, the DNA is TGTGCCAGCAGTGAAGATTTGAGGAACCCGCCCAAAAACATTCAGTACTTC. It yields the protein CASSEDLRNPPKNIQYF.